A selection of T cell receptor beta chains follows, all from one sample in a study of OX40 agonist ivuxolimab in advanced cancers. Clones were sequenced by immunoSEQ multiplex PCR, and TCRdb holds only the in-frame ones, with some missing. The profile shows 70,000 to 95,000 clones, roughly 90% of them singletons. Specimen: CD4+ or CD8+ T cells sorted from blood, collected in a trial of the OX40 agonist ivuxolimab. The source is an adult with an advanced solid tumor such as melanoma, head and neck, liver or kidney cancer. Each CDR3 is given with its conserved first and last residue. The D gene is left open where the match is weak. Only some rows state a clone size, as once, few, many or a class for expanded clones.

TRBV7-2,-,TRBJ1-5,TRBD1,TGTGCCAGCAGCCCGGGACAGGGTGGGAATCAGCCCCAGCATTTT,CASSPGQGGNQPQHF
TRBV7-9,-,TRBJ1-3,-,TGTGCCAGCAGCTACTACCAGCAGGGTTCTGGAAACACCATATATTTT,CASSYYQQGSGNTIYF
TRBV11-2,-,TRBJ2-5,-,TGTGCCAGCAGCCCACGACTGGGGGGGACCCAGTACTTC,CASSPRLGGTQYF
TRBV11-3,-,TRBJ1-6,-,TGTGCCAGCAGCTTAGAATCATACTCACCCCTCCACTTT,CASSLESYSPLHF
TRBV6-5,-,TRBJ1-1,-,TGTGCCAGCAGGATGAACACTGAAGCTTTCTTT,CASRMNTEAFF
TRBV6-5,-,TRBJ1-4,-,TGTGCCAGCAGTTACAGGGAACGCGAAAAACTGTTTTTT,CASSYREREKLFF
TRBV19,-,TRBJ2-1,-,TGTGCCAGTAGTCCACAGAGAACCTACAATGAGCAGTTCTTC,CASSPQRTYNEQFF
TRBV19,-,TRBJ2-3,-,TGTGCCAGTACGGCCCCAGTGGAGGGTACAGATACGCAGTATTTT,CASTAPVEGTDTQYF
TRBV6-1,-,TRBJ2-4,-,TGTGCCAGCCGGGGGATGGTGGCCAAAAACATTCAGTACTTC,CASRGMVAKNIQYF
TRBV28,-,TRBJ1-5,-,TGTGCCAGCAATCTAGGTGGGGATAGCAATCAGCCCCAGCATTTT,CASNLGGDSNQPQHF
TRBV30,-,TRBJ2-5,-,TGTGCCTGGAGCAGAAAAGAGACCCAGTACTTC,CAWSRKETQYF
TRBV18,-,TRBJ2-3,TRBD2,TGTGCCAGCAAGGCCAGCGGGAGTGGAGATACGCAGTATTTT,CASKASGSGDTQYF
TRBV28,-,TRBJ2-7,-,TGTGCCAGCAGTGTTGCCTTGGCCGGCGAGCAGTACTTC,CASSVALAGEQYF
TRBV7-2,once,TRBJ2-1,-,TGTGCCAGCAGCTTACAGAGAGGAAATGAGCAGTTCTTC,CASSLQRGNEQFF
TRBV6-1,-,TRBJ2-5,TRBD1,TGTGCCAGCACCGCCTGGGACAGTCGCCCCGAGACCCAGTACTTC,CASTAWDSRPETQYF
TRBV21-1,-,TRBJ1-1,-,TGTGCCAGCAGCAAAGGCTTGGCCGCATCCACGAACACTGAAGCTTTCTTT,CASSKGLAASTNTEAFF
TRBV18,once,TRBJ2-7,-,TGTGCCAGCTCACCACAGGTGAGCTCCTACGAGCAGTACTTC,CASSPQVSSYEQYF
TRBV14,-,TRBJ1-1,-,TGTGCCAGCAGCCAAGTGGGGTGGGGCCGCGAAGCTTTCTTT,CASSQVGWGREAFF
TRBV18,-,TRBJ2-2,TRBD1,TGTGCCAGCTCACCAGCCAGGGGGCGTAGCACCGGGGAGCTGTTTTTT,CASSPARGRSTGELFF
TRBV4-2,-,TRBJ2-7,TRBD1,TGTGCCAGCAGCCAATGGACAGGAGGCTACGAGCAGTACTTC,CASSQWTGGYEQYF